This passage covers 18 T cell receptor beta chains from one sample sequenced in a study of T cells after yellow fever vaccination. TCRdb reprocessed the 5' RACE reads via MiXCR and lists one record per CDR3 protein. The top ten hold about 15% of the sample, which has around 590,000 distinct CDR3 sequences, roughly an eighth seen once. Here the sequenced sample was PBMCs, taken on the day of the yellow fever booster vaccination. Source of these receptors: a man aged 30 to 45 who received the YFV17D yellow fever vaccine.

This clonotype turned up a few times. CDR3 sequence: CASSLQRGETQYF. The CDR3 DNA reads TGTGCCAGCAGCTTACAGCGTGGGGAGACCCAGTACTTC. V gene TRBV7-2 combines with J gene TRBJ2-5; no clear D. CDR3 length equals 13 residues. The V end was cut by 2 bases, the J end by 5 bases, with 9 bases between. Germline assignment: CDR1 SGHTA and CDR2 FQGNSA.

The chain uses TRBV7-9 and TRBJ2-2, with D maybe TRBD2 (5 bases). Trimming left V 3 bases short and J 0 bases short, with 11 bases between. CDR3 length: 16 amino acids. CDR1 and CDR2 from the germline V gene are SEHNR and FQNEAQ (reference sequence). CDR3 nucleotide sequence: TGTGCCAGCAGCTTGAGAAGCGGCTCGAACACCGGGGAGCTGTTTTTT. It translates to CASSLRSGSNTGELFF.

At least ten counts were recorded for this clonotype. This chain's CDR3 is CAITGTAEEGYTF. CDR3 bases: TGTGCCATCACCGGGACCGCAGAGGAAGGCTACACCTTC. The chain links TRBV10-3 to TRBJ1-2; maybe TRBD1 (5 bases). Trimming stripped 7 bases from V and 8 bases from J, with 17 bases between. The CDR3 consists of 13 residues. From germline, CDR1 is ENHRY and CDR2 SYGVKD.

This clonotype was seen a handful of times. This chain links TRBV11-3 with TRBJ2-3, with D maybe TRBD1 (6 bases). The CDR3 consists of 15 residues. V lost 5 bases and J lost 2, with 14 bases in between. CDR1 SGHNT and CDR2 YENEEA come from the germline V gene. The CDR3 DNA reads as TGTGCCAGCAGCCAACAGGGTGGGCACACAGATACGCAGTATTTT. Translated: CASSQQGGHTDTQYF.

The V gene is TRBV5-1, the J gene TRBJ1-2, with D unclear. Germline CDR1 and CDR2: SGHRS and YFSETQ. This CDR3 spans 12 amino acids. V lost 0 bases to trimming and J lost 13 bases, with 13 bases between them. The CDR3 spells CASSLEGMGCTF. The DNA for the CDR3 is TGCGCCAGCAGCTTGGAAGGGATGGGGTGCACCTTC.

The CDR3 DNA sequence: TGTGCCACCTCCCGGGACCCGGACACTGAGCAGTTCTTC. Protein product: CATSRDPDTEQFF. The rearrangement joins TRBV7-3 to TRBJ2-1; D assignment may be TRBD1 or TRBD2 (5 bases each). Trimming left V 10 bases short and J 9 bases short, with 19 bases between. CDR1 SGHTA and CDR2 FQGTGA come from the germline V gene. The CDR3 is made up of 13 amino acids.

This clonotype was picked up a small number of times. The rearrangement uses TRBV16 and TRBJ2-1; a weak D match, TRBD2 (6 bases). The CDR3 runs 13 residues. V was trimmed by 3 bases and J by 6 bases, leaving 9 bases between them. Per the germline V gene, CDR1 is KGHSY and CDR2 is FQNENV. The CDR3 loop is CASSQTGVNEQFF. DNA of the CDR3: TGTGCCAGCAGCCAGACGGGGGTCAATGAGCAGTTCTTC. The variable domain in full, completed from reference TRBV16 and TRBJ2-1, reads GEEVAQTPKHLVRGEGQKAKLYCAPIKGHSYVFWYQQVLKNEFKFLISFQNENVFDETGMPKERFSAKCLPNSPCSLEIQATKLEDSAVYFCASSQTGVNEQFFGPGTRLTVL.

This chain connects TRBV20-1 to TRBJ2-5; tentative D call: TRBD1 (6 bases). This CDR3 has 13 amino acids. CDR1 is DFQATT, CDR2 SNEGSKA, per germline (reference sequence). V lost 6 bases and J lost 5, with 16 bases in between. CDR3 sequence: CSASGEPWETQYF. For the CDR3, the DNA is TGCAGTGCGTCAGGGGAACCGTGGGAGACCCAGTACTTC.

The chain links TRBV20-1 to TRBJ2-7; D unclear. From germline, CDR1 is DFQATT and CDR2 SNEGSKA (reference sequence). The ends were cut back, 3 bases at V and 3 bases at J, with 12 bases in the middle. The CDR3 extends over 13 amino acids. This chain's CDR3 is CSASVRAGYEQYF. CDR3 nucleotides: TGCAGTGCTAGTGTGAGAGCTGGCTACGAGCAGTACTTC.

The chain links TRBV9 to TRBJ2-1; no clear D gene. V lost 0 bases to trimming and J lost 10 bases, with 8 bases between them. Germline values: CDR1 SGDLS, CDR2 YYNGEE. CDR3 length: 12 amino acids. CDR3 sequence (DNA): TGTGCCAGCAGCGTAGAACGTTCGGAGCAGTTCTTC. Translating it yields CASSVERSEQFF.

The gene calls are TRBV5-1 and TRBJ2-5; 10 bases map to TRBD2. Germline V lookup: CDR1 SGHRS, CDR2 YFSETQ. The CDR3 sequence is 15 residues long. The J segment lost 5 bases and the V segment lost 4 bases, leaving 8 bases of the junction unmatched. Written as DNA, the CDR3 is TGCGCCAGCAGCGGGTTTAGCGGGAGGCTGGAGACCCAGTACTTC. Translating it yields CASSGFSGRLETQYF.

The rearrangement links TRBV5-8 to TRBJ2-1; D remains ambiguous. The CDR3 is made up of 12 amino acids. Germline-derived CDR1 and CDR2 are SGHTS and YDEGEE. Trimming left V 7 bases short and J 8 bases short, with 13 bases between. CDR3 loop: CASGPALDEQFF. The CDR3 nucleotides are TGTGCCAGCGGCCCTGCGTTGGATGAGCAGTTCTTC.

This clonotype was counted only a few times. The V call is TRBV27, the J call TRBJ2-3, with 7 positions matching TRBD1. Germline loops: CDR1 MNHEY, CDR2 SMNVEV (reference sequence). The CDR3 has 15 amino acids. J lost 1 base, V lost 1 base, and 2 bases had no gene match. The DNA for the CDR3 is TGTGCCAGCAGTTTATACGGGACAGGCACAGATACGCAGTATTTT. Translating it yields CASSLYGTGTDTQYF.

The rearrangement uses TRBV5-1 and TRBJ2-7, with D unclear. Trimming removed 0 bases at V and 3 bases at J, with 10 bases between. There are 14 residues in the CDR3. The V gene's germline CDR1 is SGHRS and CDR2 YFSETQ. The CDR3 loop is CASSLETHSYEQYF. In DNA, the CDR3 is TGCGCCAGCAGCTTGGAAACCCACAGCTACGAGCAGTACTTC.

The chain carries TRBV5-1 and TRBJ2-1; 8 bases map to TRBD2. Trimming at V came to 0 bases and at J to 5 bases, leaving 4 bases not matched to a gene. The CDR3 extends over 15 amino acids. Germline assignment: CDR1 SGHRS and CDR2 YFSETQ. Written as DNA, the CDR3 is TGCGCCAGCAGCTTGGTCAGCGGGAGAAACAATGAGCAGTTCTTC. This sequence encodes CASSLVSGRNNEQFF.

This clonotype was counted only a few times. The chain has TRBV27 and TRBJ2-5, with D unclear. Germline CDR1 and CDR2: MNHEY and SMNVEV (reference sequence). The CDR3 is 15 amino acids. The V and J ends lost 2 bases and 2 bases respectively, with 12 bases between them. The CDR3 DNA reads TGTGCCAGCAGTTTAGCTAGGACGGTTCAAGAGACCCAGTACTTC. Translated, it gives CASSLARTVQETQYF.

The CDR3, as DNA: TGTGCCAGCAGGGGACCAAACACAGATACGCAGTATTTT. Its translation is CASRGPNTDTQYF. V gene TRBV12-3 or TRBV12-4 combines with J gene TRBJ2-3, with D possibly being TRBD1 or TRBD2 (5 bases each). The CDR3 totals 13 residues. V dropped 6 bases and J dropped 2 bases, with 9 bases sitting between them.

The chain links TRBV28 to TRBJ2-3; TRBD2 might be the D (6 bases). Germline CDR1 is MDHEN and CDR2 is SYDVKM. Trimming cost V 8 bases and J 0 bases, with 18 bases left between them. CDR3 length: 16 amino acids. The CDR3 DNA follows: TGTGCCAGCGGCACTCGGCTAGCGTCTAGCACAGATACGCAGTATTTT. Amino acids: CASGTRLASSTDTQYF.